The 24 T cell receptor beta chains below all came from one sample that was sequenced in a study of blood T cell repertoires in COVID-19. The assay was immunoSEQ multiplex PCR, and TCRdb's table has in-frame clones only and misses some. The sample has under 85,000 clones; almost 85% are singletons. The sample consisted of peripheral blood. The receptors stem from a man aged 50 or older with acute or convalescent COVID-19.

The chain employs TRBV14 and TRBJ2-5; 8 nucleotides agree with TRBD2. The germline V gene encodes CDR1 SGHDN and CDR2 FVKESK. Trimming at V came to 3 bases and at J to 5 bases, leaving 2 bases not matched to a gene. CDR3 size: 13 residues. The CDR3 nucleotides are TGTGCCAGCAGCCAGCGGGGGGTGGAGACCCAGTACTTC. It translates to CASSQRGVETQYF.

The chain has TRBV7-2 and TRBJ2-1, with TRBD2 as a possible D gene (5 bases). Germline V gene sequence: CDR1 SGHTA, CDR2 FQGNSA. Trimming removed 4 bases from V and 2 bases from J, with 12 bases in between. The CDR3 runs to 15 residues. Here the CDR3 DNA reads TGTGCCAGCAGCTCCCGGGGAGACACCTACAATGAGCAGTTCTTC. Encoded protein: CASSSRGDTYNEQFF.

The chain uses TRBV6-2 or TRBV6-3 and TRBJ2-7; 9 positions match TRBD1. With V trimmed by 7 bases and J by 6 bases, 13 bases remained unmatched. The CDR3 sequence is 15 residues long. Per germline, CDR1 MNHEY and CDR2 SVGEGT. The CDR3 DNA reads as TGTGCCAGCACTTATCTAGCGACAGGGGGTGGCGAGCAGTACTTC. It yields the protein CASTYLATGGGEQYF.

V gene TRBV6-5 combines with J gene TRBJ2-2; D not resolved. The V end was cut by 2 bases, the J end by 5 bases, with 9 bases between. The CDR3 length is 14 residues. Germline-derived CDR1 and CDR2 are MNHEY and SVGAGI. The CDR3 loop reads CASSYDSGTGELFF. CDR3 DNA sequence: TGTGCCAGCAGTTACGATTCGGGTACCGGGGAGCTGTTTTTT.

The chain recombines TRBV19 with TRBJ1-5, with D perhaps matching TRBD1 (6 bases). The CDR3 runs 15 residues. Per the germline V gene, CDR1 is LNHDA and CDR2 is SQIVND (reference sequence). The V end was cut by 8 bases, the J end by 7 bases, with 21 bases between. In DNA form, the CDR3 reads TGTGCCAGTGGTCAAAAAGGACAGTCCGTGCAGCCCCAGCATTTT. This gives the protein CASGQKGQSVQPQHF.

The table lists this clone with a count of one. The rearrangement uses TRBV24-1 and TRBJ1-2; 9 nucleotides agree with TRBD1. The junction had 9 bases not matched to a gene; V was cut back by 3 bases and J by 8 bases. The germline gives CDR1 KGHDR, CDR2 SFDVKD. The CDR3 runs 15 residues. CDR3 nucleotide sequence: TGTGCCACCAGTGATCGGACAGGGGCGAATAGGGGCTACACCTTC. It codes for CATSDRTGANRGYTF.

The genes are TRBV3-1 (or the pseudogene TRBV3-2) and TRBJ2-1; 9 bases fit TRBD2. Germline-derived CDR1 and CDR2 are LGHDT and YNNKEL (reference sequence). The CDR3 spans 16 residues. J lost 7 bases, V lost 2 bases, and 9 bases had no gene match. The CDR3 loop is CASSQNKRGAGNEQFF. CDR3 DNA: TGTGCCAGCAGCCAAAACAAGCGGGGGGCGGGAAATGAGCAGTTCTTC.

There are a few counts of this clone. The chain couples TRBV12-3 or TRBV12-4 to TRBJ2-3, with D unresolved. V lost 1 base to trimming and J lost 5 bases, with 4 bases between them. The CDR3 consists of 12 residues. The CDR3 DNA sequence: TGTGCCAGCAGTTTAGTCGGAGATACGCAGTATTTT. The encoded protein is CASSLVGDTQYF.

This chain connects TRBV9 to TRBJ2-2; 8 nucleotides match TRBD1. From germline, CDR1 is SGDLS and CDR2 YYNGEE. There are 15 residues in the CDR3. V was pared by 0 bases and J by 6 bases, with 4 bases of the junction left unmatched. CDR3 region: CASSVVGRGPGELFF. CDR3 in DNA: TGTGCCAGCAGCGTAGTTGGCAGGGGGCCCGGGGAGCTGTTTTTT.

The J gene is TRBJ2-1, the V gene TRBV11-2; 7 bases are shared with TRBD1. The trim removed 1 base at V and 5 bases at J, leaving 2 bases unmatched. Germline V lookup: CDR1 SGHAT, CDR2 FQNNGV. This CDR3 has 14 amino acids. CDR3 coding DNA: TGTGCCAGCAGCTTAGCGGGACAGCACAATGAGCAGTTCTTC. Encoded protein: CASSLAGQHNEQFF.

The CDR3 region is CASSLVRQVYGYTF. DNA for the CDR3: TGTGCCAGCAGTTTAGTTCGACAGGTCTATGGCTACACCTTC. V gene TRBV28 combines with J gene TRBJ1-2, with D maybe TRBD1 (6 bases). Germline lookup yields CDR1 MDHEN and CDR2 SYDVKM. The V gene lost 2 bases and the J gene lost 4 bases, with 11 bases spanning the gap. The CDR3 is made up of 14 amino acids.

This chain joins TRBV15 and TRBJ1-5; 9 positions match TRBD1. V was pared by 3 bases and J by 4 bases, with 16 bases of the junction left unmatched. CDR1 is LNHNV and CDR2 is YYDKDF in the germline V gene (reference sequence). CDR3 length: 19 amino acids. The CDR3 spells CATSRGQGGGRGHNQPQHF. DNA of the CDR3: TGTGCCACCAGCAGGGGACAGGGAGGTGGCCGGGGGCATAATCAGCCCCAGCATTTT.

The rearrangement links TRBV7-2 to TRBJ1-5; no clear D. The CDR3 runs 16 residues. CDR1 and CDR2 from the germline V gene are SGHTA and FQGNSA. Trimming shortened V by 0 bases and J by 4 bases, and 13 bases separated the two germline ends. The CDR3 reads CASSLARIWENQPQHF. The CDR3 coding sequence is TGTGCCAGCAGCTTAGCGCGGATTTGGGAGAATCAGCCCCAGCATTTT.

This rearrangement joins TRBV7-3 to TRBJ2-6, with D possibly TRBD1 on 5 matching bases. This CDR3 spans 17 amino acids. The V end lost 2 bases, the J end lost 2 bases, and 13 bases lay between the germline ends. Germline assignment: CDR1 SGHTA and CDR2 FQGTGA. The CDR3 protein is CASSLQGFDTGANVLTF. CDR3 nucleotide sequence: TGTGCCAGCAGCTTACAGGGATTCGATACTGGGGCCAACGTCCTGACTTTC.

The J gene is TRBJ2-1, the V gene TRBV2, with TRBD1 matching 12 bases. The CDR3 has 15 amino acids. V was clipped by 10 bases and J by 7 bases; unmatched bases: 11. Germline V gene data show CDR1 as SNHLY and CDR2 as FYNNEI. The CDR3 loop is CATRKGTGGSNEQFF. In DNA form, the CDR3 reads TGTGCCACCCGTAAAGGGACAGGGGGCTCTAATGAGCAGTTCTTC.

The chain combines TRBV15 with TRBJ2-5; 7 bases agree with TRBD2. V lost 5 bases and J lost 4; bases outside the gene matches: 10. CDR1 is LNHNV, CDR2 YYDKDF, per germline (reference sequence). CDR3 length equals 15 residues. DNA of the CDR3: TGTGCCACCAGCGCCCCCGGGGGGAAGGTAGAGACCCAGTACTTC. Translating it yields CATSAPGGKVETQYF. Supplemented by reference TRBV15 and TRBJ2-5, the full variable domain reads DAMVIQNPRYQVTQFGKPVTLSCSQTLNHNVMYWYQQKSSQAPKLLFHYYDKDFNNEADTPDNFQSRRPNTSFCFLDIRSPGLGDTAMYLCATSAPGGKVETQYFGPGTRLLVL.

V usage is TRBV5-4 and J usage is TRBJ1-6; 12 nucleotides agree with TRBD1. Germline loops: CDR1 SGHNT, CDR2 YYREEE (reference sequence). The CDR3 totals 16 residues. Losses at the gene ends were 4 bases for V and 10 bases for J; bases not matched to a gene: 9. CDR3 bases: TGTGCCAGCAGCCCGGGACAGGGGGCGACGTTATCACCCCTCCACTTT. It is translated as CASSPGQGATLSPLHF.

This clone was detected a few times. This chain joins TRBV19 and TRBJ2-7; TRBD1 matches at 8 bases. CDR3 length: 14 residues. The germline V gene encodes CDR1 LNHDA and CDR2 SQIVND (reference sequence). V lost 2 bases and J lost 1; bases outside the gene matches: 1. The DNA of the CDR3 is TGTGCCAGTAGTATAAGACAGGGGTCCTACGAGCAGTACTTC. Its translation: CASSIRQGSYEQYF.

The chain joins TRBV4-1 to TRBJ1-3; D ambiguous. The CDR3 spans 16 residues. Trimming shortened V by 1 base and J by 2 bases, and 12 bases separated the two germline ends. Germline CDR1 is MGHRA and CDR2 is YSYEKL. The CDR3 DNA reads as TGCGCCAGCAGCCAAGGCCCAGGTTTGACTGGAAACACCATATATTTT. The encoded protein is CASSQGPGLTGNTIYF.

This clone was counted only a few times. V and J are TRBV28 and TRBJ1-2; no reliable D call. Germline CDR1 reads MDHEN; CDR2 reads SYDVKM. The CDR3 is 11 amino acids. Trimming removed 6 bases at V and 8 bases at J, with 10 bases between. CDR3 amino acids: CASRGSLGYTF. For the CDR3, the DNA is TGTGCCAGCAGGGGGAGTTTGGGCTACACCTTC.

The V call is TRBV27, the J call TRBJ1-6; a weak D match, TRBD1 (6 bases). The CDR3 spans 15 residues. Germline CDR1 and CDR2: MNHEY and SMNVEV (reference sequence). The V end lost 9 bases, the J end lost 7 bases, and 19 bases lay between the germline ends. The CDR3 is CASYQRGAINSPLHF. CDR3 sequence (DNA): TGTGCCAGTTACCAGCGGGGGGCGATCAATTCACCCCTCCACTTT.

The chain employs TRBV16 and TRBJ1-5; a possible D gene is TRBD1 (5 bases). Between the trimmed V and J ends, which lost 0 bases and 1 base, there was a span of 10 bases. Germline assignment: CDR1 KGHSY and CDR2 FQNENV. The CDR3 loop spans 16 amino acids. Written as DNA, the CDR3 is TGTGCCAGCAGCCAATCGAACAGGTGGAGCAATCAGCCCCAGCATTTT. As protein: CASSQSNRWSNQPQHF. Full variable domain (outside the CDR3, taken from reference TRBV16 and TRBJ1-5): GEEVAQTPKHLVRGEGQKAKLYCAPIKGHSYVFWYQQVLKNEFKFLISFQNENVFDETGMPKERFSAKCLPNSPCSLEIQATKLEDSAVYFCASSQSNRWSNQPQHFGDGTRLSIL.

The chain employs TRBV9 and TRBJ2-7, with D possibly TRBD2 on 6 matching bases. The CDR3 spans 15 residues. V was pared by 2 bases and J by 3 bases, with 15 bases between. Germline assignment: CDR1 SGDLS and CDR2 YYNGEE. CDR3 bases: TGTGCCAGCAGCGTCAGATCCGGAGGGATCTACGAGCAGTACTTC. Translating it yields CASSVRSGGIYEQYF.

The rearrangement joins TRBV28 to TRBJ2-5; TRBD1 aligns across 7 bases. The CDR3 consists of 14 residues. Unmatched junction bases numbered 6, after V lost 2 bases and J lost 6 bases. CDR1 is MDHEN and CDR2 is SYDVKM in the germline V gene. The DNA for the CDR3 is TGTGCCAGCAGTTTAGTTACAGGGGCGCAGACCCAGTACTTC. Translating gives CASSLVTGAQTQYF.